This T cell receptor (beta chain) was captured in a study of T cell repertoires in aging, cancer and after chemotherapy (dated 2019 in TCRdb). For context, the study as a whole: The donors fell into six age groups ranging from 30 or younger to 70 or older, and each group had at least three individuals. TCR repertoires from healthy donor controls were recorded over periods of several months to years and showed clear clonal overlap between repeated samplings. In total, the full dataset held millions of TCR reads. To examine immunoaging and T cell reconstitution after chemotherapy, the study profiled TCR beta repertoires in peripheral blood from healthy donors and cancer patients. A cohort of over 200 cancer patients (approximately 91 with hematological and approximately 120 with solid cancers) was assembled, and 95 healthy donors were included as a reference group. Beyond this particular receptor, the publication reports: In both cancer cohorts, the median generation probability rose over the chemotherapy interval, which suggests that the repertoire was reconstituted through rebound thymic output. In healthy donors, the decline in TCR diversity with age was mainly explained by loss of richness, whereas in cancer patients loss of evenness was also found to contribute. According to the authors, the repertoire data do not permit conclusions about immunological memory after chemotherapy. Compared with age-matched healthy donors, untreated patients with hematological or solid cancers had significantly lower TCR diversity and higher clonality in blood.

TCR beta rearrangements were amplified from genomic DNA isolated from peripheral blood, not from sorted cells or RNA. Rearranged TRB sequences spanning V, D and J segments were amplified in a multiplex touch-down PCR with a mixed TRB-A/B primer pool. Illumina adapters and sample indices were attached to the amplicons in two consecutive PCR reactions using Phusion HS II polymerase. Amplicons were gel-purified with the NucleoSpin Gel and PCR Clean-up kit, then checked with Qubit and an Agilent 2100 Bioanalyzer. Sequencing of the libraries was done on an Illumina MiSeq with paired-end, single-indexed 600-cycle runs. Per the authors' processing: MiXCR versions 2.12 and 3.0.5 were used to process TRB sequences. Each unique CDR3 nucleotide sequence was treated as one clone, and only productive sequences with two or more reads were kept. The repertoire metrics were Shannon diversity, evenness, clonality (calculated as one minus evenness), and diversity profiles parameterized by alpha from 0 to 5. The IGoR algorithm was used to calculate generation probabilities of clones in the paired pre- and post-chemotherapy samples. TCRdb itself trimmed the public reads at Q25 with fastp, ran MiXCR and retained productive beta chains. Every entry covers one CDR3 protein and lists the most common genes and DNA from its rows. TCRdb, not the authors, supplied the V and J calls. This sample gives thousands of distinct CDR3 sequences in total; under 30% of them show up just once. The ten largest account for roughly 19% of the sample.

Spanning cysteine to phenylalanine, the CDR3 consists of 14 amino acids. Of all the DNA, just the CDR3 is kept, 42 bases in frame from base 1. The germline V gene provides CDR1 SGDLS and CDR2 YYNGEE. Trimming leaves V shorter by 3 bases and J shorter by 3 bases, with the junction holding 1 base beyond the gene matches. Only one count was recorded for this clonotype. What this receptor recognizes is not known. The input lacks base qualities; no much larger clone sits a single base away. Evidence from a single read is weak. The rearrangement joined TRBV9 to TRBJ2-1, with TRBD1 matching 9 junction bases. The sequenced sample consisted of blood. The TCR originated in a human donor in good health. Here the CDR3 is given as CASSATGGYNEQFF. In nucleotides, the sequence is TGTGCCAGCAGCGCGACAGGGGGCTACAATGAGCAGTTCTTC.